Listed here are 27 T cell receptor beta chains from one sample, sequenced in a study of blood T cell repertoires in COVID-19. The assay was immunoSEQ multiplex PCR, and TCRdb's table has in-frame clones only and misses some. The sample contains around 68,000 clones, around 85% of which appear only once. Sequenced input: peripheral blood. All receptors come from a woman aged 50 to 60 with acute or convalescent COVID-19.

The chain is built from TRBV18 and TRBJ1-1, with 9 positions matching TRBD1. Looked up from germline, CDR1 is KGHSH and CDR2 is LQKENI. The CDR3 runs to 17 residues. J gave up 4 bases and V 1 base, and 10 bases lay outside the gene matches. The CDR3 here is CASSPRISSDRGTEAFF. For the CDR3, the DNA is TGTGCCAGCTCACCACGTATTTCCTCGGACAGGGGCACTGAAGCTTTCTTT.

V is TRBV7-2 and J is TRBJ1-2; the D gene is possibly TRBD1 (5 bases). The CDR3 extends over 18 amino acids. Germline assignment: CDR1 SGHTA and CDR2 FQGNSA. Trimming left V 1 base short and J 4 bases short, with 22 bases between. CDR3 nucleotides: TGTGCCAGCAGCTTAGTACCCAGGAATAAGGGGCAGAGCTATGGCTACACCTTC. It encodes CASSLVPRNKGQSYGYTF.

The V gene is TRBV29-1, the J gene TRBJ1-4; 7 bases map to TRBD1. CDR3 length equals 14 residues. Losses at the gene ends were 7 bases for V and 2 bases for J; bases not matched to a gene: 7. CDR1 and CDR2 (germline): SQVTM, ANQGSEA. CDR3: CSARTGNTNEKLFF. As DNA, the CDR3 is TGCAGCGCGCGGACAGGAAACACTAATGAAAAACTGTTTTTT.

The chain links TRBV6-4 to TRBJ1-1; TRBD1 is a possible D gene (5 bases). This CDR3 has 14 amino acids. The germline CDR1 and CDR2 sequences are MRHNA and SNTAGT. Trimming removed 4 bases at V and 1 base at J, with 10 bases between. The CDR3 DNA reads TGTGCCAGCAGTGTATCCCAGGGGAACACTGAAGCTTTCTTT. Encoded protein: CASSVSQGNTEAFF.

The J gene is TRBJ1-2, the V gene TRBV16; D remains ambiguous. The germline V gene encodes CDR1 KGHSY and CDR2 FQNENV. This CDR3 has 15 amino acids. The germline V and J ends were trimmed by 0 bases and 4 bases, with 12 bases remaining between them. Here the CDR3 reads CASSQSEGRGYGYTF. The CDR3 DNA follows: TGTGCCAGCAGCCAATCGGAGGGCCGAGGCTATGGCTACACCTTC.

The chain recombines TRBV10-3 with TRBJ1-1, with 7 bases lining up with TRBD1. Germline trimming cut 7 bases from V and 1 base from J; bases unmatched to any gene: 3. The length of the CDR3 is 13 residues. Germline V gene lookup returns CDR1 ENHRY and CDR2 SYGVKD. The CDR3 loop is CAIKAGGNTEAFF. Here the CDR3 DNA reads TGTGCCATCAAAGCAGGGGGGAACACTGAAGCTTTCTTT.

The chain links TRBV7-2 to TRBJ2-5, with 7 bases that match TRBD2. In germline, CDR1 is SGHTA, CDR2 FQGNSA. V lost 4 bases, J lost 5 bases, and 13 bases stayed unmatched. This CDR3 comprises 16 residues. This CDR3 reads CASSSSAGVSDETQYF. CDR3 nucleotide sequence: TGTGCCAGCAGCTCCTCGGCGGGAGTTAGTGACGAGACCCAGTACTTC.

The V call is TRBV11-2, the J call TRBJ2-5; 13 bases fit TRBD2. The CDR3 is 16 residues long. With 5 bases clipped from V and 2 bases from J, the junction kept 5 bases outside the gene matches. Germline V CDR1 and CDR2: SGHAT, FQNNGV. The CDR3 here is CASSTGLAGAQETQYF. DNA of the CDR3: TGTGCCAGCAGCACCGGACTAGCGGGGGCTCAAGAGACCCAGTACTTC.

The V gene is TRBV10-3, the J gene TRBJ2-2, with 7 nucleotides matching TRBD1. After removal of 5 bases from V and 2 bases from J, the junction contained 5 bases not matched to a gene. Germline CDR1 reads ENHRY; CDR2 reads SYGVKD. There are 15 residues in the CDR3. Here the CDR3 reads CAISLGTANTGELFF. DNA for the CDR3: TGTGCCATCAGTCTCGGGACAGCTAACACCGGGGAGCTGTTTTTT.

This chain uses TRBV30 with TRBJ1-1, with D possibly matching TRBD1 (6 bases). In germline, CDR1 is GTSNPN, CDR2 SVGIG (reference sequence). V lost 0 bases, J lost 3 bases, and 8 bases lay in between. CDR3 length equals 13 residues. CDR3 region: CAWSVGAHTEAFF. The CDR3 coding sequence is TGTGCCTGGAGTGTGGGGGCACACACTGAAGCTTTCTTT. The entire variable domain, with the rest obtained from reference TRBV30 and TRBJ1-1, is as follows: SQTIHQWPATLVQPVGSPLSLECTVEGTSNPNLYWYRQAAGRGLQLLFYSVGIGQISSEVPQNLSASRPQDRQFILSSKKLLLSDSGFYLCAWSVGAHTEAFFGQGTRLTVV.

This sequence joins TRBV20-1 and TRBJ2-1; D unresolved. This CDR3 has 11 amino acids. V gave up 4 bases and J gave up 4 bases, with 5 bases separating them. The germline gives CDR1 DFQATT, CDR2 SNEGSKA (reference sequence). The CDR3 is CSATPYNEQFF. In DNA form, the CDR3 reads TGCAGTGCTACCCCGTACAATGAGCAGTTCTTC.

CDR3 amino acids: CASSATERLSSYEQYF. Here the CDR3 DNA reads TGTGCCAGCTCCGCTACAGAGCGGCTAAGCTCCTACGAGCAGTACTTC. V gene TRBV18 combines with J gene TRBJ2-5; D possibly corresponds to TRBD2 (5 bases). The last part of the DNA fits TRBJ2-7 better; the J call may be wrong. Germline V gene sequence: CDR1 KGHSH, CDR2 LQKENI. The CDR3 sequence is 16 residues long.

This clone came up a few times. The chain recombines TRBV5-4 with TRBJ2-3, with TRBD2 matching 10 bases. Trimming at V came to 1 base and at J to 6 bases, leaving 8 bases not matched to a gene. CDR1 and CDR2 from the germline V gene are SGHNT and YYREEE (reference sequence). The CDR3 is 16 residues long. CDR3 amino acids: CASSLPLAGVRDTQYF. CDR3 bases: TGTGCCAGCAGCTTGCCCCTAGCGGGAGTACGTGATACGCAGTATTTT. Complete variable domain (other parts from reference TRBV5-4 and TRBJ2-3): ETGVTQSPTHLIKTRGQQVTLRCSSQSGHNTVSWYQQALGQGPQFIFQYYREEENGRGNFPPRFSGLQFPNYSSELNVNALELDDSALYLCASSLPLAGVRDTQYFGPGTRLTVL.

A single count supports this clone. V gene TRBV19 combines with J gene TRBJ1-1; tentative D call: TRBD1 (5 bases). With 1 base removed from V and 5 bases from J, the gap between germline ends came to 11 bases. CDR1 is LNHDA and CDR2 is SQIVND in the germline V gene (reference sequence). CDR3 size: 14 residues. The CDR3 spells CASSIVGQWTEAFF. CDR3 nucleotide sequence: TGTGCCAGTAGTATAGTGGGGCAGTGGACTGAAGCTTTCTTT.

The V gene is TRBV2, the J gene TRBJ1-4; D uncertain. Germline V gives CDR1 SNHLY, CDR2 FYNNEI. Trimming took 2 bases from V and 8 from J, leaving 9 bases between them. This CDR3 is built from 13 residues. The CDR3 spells CASSERWAEKLFF. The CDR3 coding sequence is TGTGCCAGCAGTGAACGATGGGCCGAAAAACTGTTTTTT.

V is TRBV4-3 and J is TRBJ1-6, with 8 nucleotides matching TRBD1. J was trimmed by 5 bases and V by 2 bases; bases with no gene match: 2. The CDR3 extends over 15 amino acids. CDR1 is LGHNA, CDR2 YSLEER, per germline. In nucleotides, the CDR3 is TGCGCCAGCAGCCAAACGGGACAGGATAATTCACCCCTCCACTTT. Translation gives CASSQTGQDNSPLHF.

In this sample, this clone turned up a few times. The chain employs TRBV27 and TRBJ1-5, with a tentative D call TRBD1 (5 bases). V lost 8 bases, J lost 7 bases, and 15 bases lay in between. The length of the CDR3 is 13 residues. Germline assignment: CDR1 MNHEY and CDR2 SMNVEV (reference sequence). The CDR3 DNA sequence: TGTGCCAGCGCCAACAGCCCAGGGCAGCCCCAGCATTTT. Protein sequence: CASANSPGQPQHF.

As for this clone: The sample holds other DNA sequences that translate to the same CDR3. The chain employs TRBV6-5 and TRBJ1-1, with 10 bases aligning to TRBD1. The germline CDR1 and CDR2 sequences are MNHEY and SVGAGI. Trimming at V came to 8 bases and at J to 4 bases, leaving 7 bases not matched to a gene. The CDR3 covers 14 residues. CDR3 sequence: CASRDRGPGTEAFF. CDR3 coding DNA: TGTGCCAGCCGCGACAGGGGGCCGGGCACTGAAGCTTTCTTT.

The DNA for the CDR3 is TGTGCCAGCAGCCAGGGAGCGTCAACACCGGGGGAAAAACTGTTTTTT. It specifies CASSQGASTPGEKLFF. V usage is TRBV4-2 and J usage is TRBJ1-4; D is unclear. The length of the CDR3 is 16 residues. Per the germline V gene, CDR1 is LGHNA and CDR2 is YNFKEQ. The V and J ends lost 3 bases and 8 bases respectively, with 19 bases between them.

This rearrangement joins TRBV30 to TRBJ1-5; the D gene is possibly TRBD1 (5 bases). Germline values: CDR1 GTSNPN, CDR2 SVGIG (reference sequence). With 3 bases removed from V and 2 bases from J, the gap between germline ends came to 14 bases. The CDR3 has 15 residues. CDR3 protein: CAWSLGTSGNQPQHF. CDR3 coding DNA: TGTGCCTGGAGCCTTGGGACTTCGGGCAATCAGCCCCAGCATTTT.

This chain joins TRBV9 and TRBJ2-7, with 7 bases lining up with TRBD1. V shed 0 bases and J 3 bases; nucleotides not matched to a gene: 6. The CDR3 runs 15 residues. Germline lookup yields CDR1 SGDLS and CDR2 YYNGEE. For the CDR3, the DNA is TGTGCCAGCAGCGTAGGACAGGGTCTTTTCTACGAGCAGTACTTC. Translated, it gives CASSVGQGLFYEQYF.

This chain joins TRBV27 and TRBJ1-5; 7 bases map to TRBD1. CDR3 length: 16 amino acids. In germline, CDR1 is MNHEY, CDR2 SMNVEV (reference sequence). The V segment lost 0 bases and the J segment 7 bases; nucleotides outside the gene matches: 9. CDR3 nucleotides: TGTGCCAGCAGTTTATCCCCCGACAGGGCGGGGCAGCCCCAGCATTTT. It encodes CASSLSPDRAGQPQHF.

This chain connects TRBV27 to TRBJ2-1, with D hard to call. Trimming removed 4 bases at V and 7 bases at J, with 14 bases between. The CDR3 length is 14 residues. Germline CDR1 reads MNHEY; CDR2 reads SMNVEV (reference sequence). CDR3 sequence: CASSSRGTWNEQFF. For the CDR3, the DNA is TGTGCCAGCAGTTCCCGCGGTACGTGGAATGAGCAGTTCTTC.

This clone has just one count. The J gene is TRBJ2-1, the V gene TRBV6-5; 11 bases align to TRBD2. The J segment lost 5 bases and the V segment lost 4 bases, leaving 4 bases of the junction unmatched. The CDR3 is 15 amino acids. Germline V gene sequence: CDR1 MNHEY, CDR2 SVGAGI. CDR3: CASSLAGGPNNEQFF. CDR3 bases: TGTGCCAGCAGTTTAGCGGGGGGGCCTAACAATGAGCAGTTCTTC.

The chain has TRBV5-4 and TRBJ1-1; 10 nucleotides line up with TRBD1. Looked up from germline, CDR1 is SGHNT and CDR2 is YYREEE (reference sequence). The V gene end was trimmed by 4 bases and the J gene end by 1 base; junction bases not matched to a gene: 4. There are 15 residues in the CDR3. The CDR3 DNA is TGTGCCAGCAGCACCAGGACAGGGGGGAACACTGAAGCTTTCTTT. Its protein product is CASSTRTGGNTEAFF.

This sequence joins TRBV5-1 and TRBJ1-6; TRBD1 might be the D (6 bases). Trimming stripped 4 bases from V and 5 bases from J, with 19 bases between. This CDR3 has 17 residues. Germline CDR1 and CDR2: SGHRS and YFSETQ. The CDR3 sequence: CASSPDPQGSDNSPLHF. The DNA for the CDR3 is TGCGCCAGCAGCCCAGACCCACAGGGCTCTGATAATTCACCCCTCCACTTT. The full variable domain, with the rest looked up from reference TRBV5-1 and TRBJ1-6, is KAGVTQTPRYLIKTRGQQVTLSCSPISGHRSVSWYQQTPGQGLQFLFEYFSETQRNKGNFPGRFSGRQFSNSRSEMNVSTLELGDSALYLCASSPDPQGSDNSPLHFGNGTRLTVT.

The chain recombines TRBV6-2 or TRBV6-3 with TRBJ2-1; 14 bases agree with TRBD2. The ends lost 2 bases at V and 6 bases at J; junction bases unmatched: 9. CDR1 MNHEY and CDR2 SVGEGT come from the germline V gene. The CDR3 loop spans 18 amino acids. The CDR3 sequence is CASSYPTSGRAMSNEQFF. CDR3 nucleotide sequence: TGTGCCAGCAGTTACCCGACTAGCGGGAGGGCCATGAGCAATGAGCAGTTCTTC.